The rows below give T cell receptor beta chains drawn from one sample of a study of shared clonotypes between healthy human individuals. TCRdb's table, derived via immunoSEQ multiplex PCR, lists solely in-frame clones and lacks some. This sample yields hundreds of thousands of clones, of which about 74% are seen a single time; 1.5% to 2% belongs to the top ten. Sequenced input: memory CD4+ T cells sorted from blood. These receptors came from a woman under 40 in good health. Both conserved end residues are part of each CDR3. Fields, in order: clone size, D gene, V gene, J gene, CDR3 DNA, CDR3 protein. D genes are given only for firm matches. The size entry is marked missing in some rows and otherwise reads once, few, many or a size class.

>once|TRBD2|TRBV4-1|TRBJ2-3
TGCGCCAGCAGCCAAGAGAGGGGAGGGCGAGATACGCAGTATTTT
CASSQERGGRDTQYF
>once|.|TRBV2|TRBJ2-1
TGTGCCAGCAGACGGACCACGGACAATGAGCAGTTCTTC
CASRRTTDNEQFF
>.|.|TRBV30|TRBJ2-7
TGTGCCTGGGGCCAGAGCTCCTACGAGCAGTACTTC
CAWGQSSYEQYF
>.|.|TRBV27|TRBJ2-3
TGTGCCAGCAGAACGGTCCATAGCACAGATACGCAGTATTTT
CASRTVHSTDTQYF
>.|.|TRBV27|TRBJ2-3
TGTGCCACCAGTTCAGGCACAGATACGCAGTATTTT
CATSSGTDTQYF
>.|.|TRBV13|TRBJ2-7
TGTGCCAGCAGCACCTACTACGAGCAGTACTTC
CASSTYYEQYF
>.|TRBD1|TRBV10-3|TRBJ2-7
TGTGCCATCAGTGACGTGGACAGGAGCTCCTACGAGCAGTACTTC
CAISDVDRSSYEQYF
>many|.|TRBV28|TRBJ1-3
TGTGCCAGCATCTCTTGGGCTAATGGAAACACCATATATTTT
CASISWANGNTIYF
>.|.|TRBV7-2|TRBJ2-5
TGTGCCAGCAGCCCCCAGGGAGGAGAGACCCAGTACTTC
CASSPQGGETQYF
>.|.|TRBV5-1|TRBJ1-2
TGCGCCAGCAGCTTGAGGCAGGGTGACGGCTACACCTTC
CASSLRQGDGYTF
>few|TRBD1|TRBV7-8|TRBJ2-1
TGTGCCAGCAGCACAGACAGGGTCAATGAGCAGTTCTTC
CASSTDRVNEQFF
>once|.|TRBV6-1|TRBJ1-3
TGTGCCAGCAGTGTCAGCAGGGGATTCCTCTCTGGAAACACCATATATTTT
CASSVSRGFLSGNTIYF
>.|TRBD2|TRBV19|TRBJ2-5
TGTGCCAGTAGTATAACGGGAGCCGGGACTAGCGGGAGCCGGGAGACCCAGTACTTC
CASSITGAGTSGSRETQYF
>once|.|TRBV10-3|TRBJ2-5
TGTGCCATCAGTGAGTCGGGGTACCAAGAGACCCAGTACTTC
CAISESGYQETQYF